Listed below are T cell receptor beta chains from one sample, sequenced in a study of blood T cell repertoires in COVID-19. Using immunoSEQ multiplex PCR, the repertoire was profiled, and TCRdb retains in-frame clones only, with some absent. The data hold about 120,000 clones, with over 75% observed a single time. Sequencing used peripheral blood. The receptors were sampled from a woman between 70 and 85 years old with acute or convalescent COVID-19. CDR3s include the opening cysteine and the closing phenylalanine or tryptophan. Fields, in order: clone size, V gene, J gene, CDR3 protein. The size of a clone is reported for some rows only, either as once, few or many, or as a class for expanded clones.

.	TRBV11-3	TRBJ2-2	CASSETSSEGTGELFF
.	TRBV3-1/TRBV3-2	TRBJ1-1	CASSHPVPSDTEAFF
.	TRBV3-1/TRBV3-2	TRBJ1-2	CASSQEGRGYTF
.	TRBV19	TRBJ1-2	CASSERDSYGYTF
.	TRBV4-1	TRBJ1-5	CASSQEGQGGQPQHF
once	TRBV7-2	TRBJ1-3	CASSSRQGSRGNTIYF
.	TRBV29-1	TRBJ2-3	CSVVRGNRGDTQYF
.	TRBV2	TRBJ1-5	CASWGLDLKPQHF
.	TRBV15	TRBJ1-4	CATGGRDPTNEKLFF
.	TRBV19	TRBJ1-2	CASSFAQGGNYGYTF
once	TRBV4-2	TRBJ1-1	CASSQEIFGTVLNTEAFF
.	TRBV7-2	TRBJ2-7	CASSLVGQISYEQYF
few	TRBV19	TRBJ1-1	CASSEARGSTEAFF
.	TRBV7-9	TRBJ2-7	CASSLGTASYEQYF
.	TRBV20-1	TRBJ1-5	CSASLTGNQPQHF
.	TRBV7-3	TRBJ2-7	CASSPREGKGQGFYEQYF
.	TRBV29-1	TRBJ1-2	CSATGVNYGYTF
few	TRBV12-3/TRBV12-4	TRBJ1-3	CASRSGAGNTIYF
few	TRBV11-3	TRBJ2-3	CASGSGGAGTQYF
.	TRBV5-1	TRBJ2-3	CASRYSGGSGDTQYF
.	TRBV30	TRBJ1-2	CAWRLAGSYGYTF
few	TRBV10-1	TRBJ1-1	CASSENRYTEAFF
.	TRBV19	TRBJ2-1	CASSPEAGAYNEQFF
.	TRBV29-1	TRBJ1-1	CSVISGTALAEAFF
.	TRBV5-4	TRBJ1-2	CASSPGQGAQNYGYTF
few	TRBV11-3	TRBJ1-4	CASSSRVRGGEKLFF
.	TRBV11-3	TRBJ1-1	CASSSGQGTTEAFF
.	TRBV30	TRBJ1-1	CAWSVGGNTEAFF
many	TRBV6-1	TRBJ1-5	CASSEIGQGRQPQHF
.	TRBV4-3	TRBJ2-7	CASSQSPGGIYEQYF
.	TRBV3-1/TRBV3-2	TRBJ1-6	CASSQGGGSSPNSPLHF
once	TRBV7-2	TRBJ2-2	CASSFNGGANTGELFF
.	TRBV9	TRBJ1-5	CASSQTEYQPQHF
.	TRBV6-1	TRBJ1-1	CASSEERQSF
.	TRBV3-1/TRBV3-2	TRBJ1-4	CASSQGGGSNEKLFF
.	TRBV30	TRBJ1-5	CAWNRQRNQPQHF
.	TRBV15	TRBJ2-3	CATSRDFFVSLTDTQYF